The entry below gives a single TCR beta chain sequence along with its context. The antigen remains unidentified. The repertoire was sequenced with immunoSEQ multiplex PCR; TCRdb's copy has only in-frame clones and lacks some. The table includes some 130,000 clones, roughly 90% detected once. CDR1 and CDR2 from the germline V gene are MDHEN and SYDVKM. V was shortened by 6 bases and J by 3 bases, with 5 bases between the two germline ends. The CDR3 covers 11 residues. This entry comes from a study of T cell responses to AZD1222 COVID-19 vaccine. Study-wide background: Second-dose groups at about 4 or about 12 weeks were pooled.

Study-level results: Rises in breadth and depth of Spike-specific TCRs came after two AZD1222 doses. Repertoires were obtained only post-peak T cell response.

The chain uses TRBV28 and TRBJ1-1, with D hard to call. The receptor comes from an adult in good health. The sample in question was peripheral blood, obtained on day 0 of AZD1222 vaccination. CDR3 in DNA: TGTGCCAGCAGGGCGGACACTGAAGCTTTCTTT. Its translation: CASRADTEAFF.